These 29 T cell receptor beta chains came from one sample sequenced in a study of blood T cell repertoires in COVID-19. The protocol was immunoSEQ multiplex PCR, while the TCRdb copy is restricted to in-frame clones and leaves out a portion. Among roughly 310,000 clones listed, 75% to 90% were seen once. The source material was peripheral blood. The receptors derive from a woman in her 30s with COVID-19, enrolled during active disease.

The CDR3 DNA sequence: TGTGCCAGCAGCTTATTCGGGGGACTAGCGGGAGCTGGAGAGACCCAGTACTTC. This gives the protein CASSLFGGLAGAGETQYF. This sequence joins TRBV7-9 and TRBJ2-5, with 14 positions matching TRBD2. The trim removed 2 bases at V and 4 bases at J, leaving 9 bases unmatched. CDR1 is SEHNR and CDR2 is FQNEAQ in the germline V gene (reference sequence). The CDR3 runs 18 residues.

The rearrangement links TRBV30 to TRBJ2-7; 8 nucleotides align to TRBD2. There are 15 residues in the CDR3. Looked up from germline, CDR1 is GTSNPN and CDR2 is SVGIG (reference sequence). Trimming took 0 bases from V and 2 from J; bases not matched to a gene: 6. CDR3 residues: CAWSVRGGPTYEQYF. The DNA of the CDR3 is TGTGCCTGGAGTGTACGGGGGGGCCCGACCTACGAGCAGTACTTC.

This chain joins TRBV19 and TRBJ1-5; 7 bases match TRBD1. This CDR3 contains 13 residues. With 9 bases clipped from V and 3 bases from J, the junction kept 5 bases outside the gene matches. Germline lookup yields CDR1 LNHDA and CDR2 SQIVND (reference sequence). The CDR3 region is CASSDRYNQPQHF. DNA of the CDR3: TGTGCCAGCTCGGACAGGTACAATCAGCCCCAGCATTTT.

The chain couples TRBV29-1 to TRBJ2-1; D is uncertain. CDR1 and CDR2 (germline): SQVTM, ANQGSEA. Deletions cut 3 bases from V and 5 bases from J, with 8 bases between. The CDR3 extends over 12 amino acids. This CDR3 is CSVDWQNNEQFF. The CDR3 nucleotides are TGCAGCGTTGACTGGCAGAACAATGAGCAGTTCTTC.

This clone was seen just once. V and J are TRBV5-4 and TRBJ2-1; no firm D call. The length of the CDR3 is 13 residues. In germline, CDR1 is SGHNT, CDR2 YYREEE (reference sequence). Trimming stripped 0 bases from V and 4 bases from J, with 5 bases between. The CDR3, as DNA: TGTGCCAGCAGCTTGGAACAGTACAATGAGCAGTTCTTC. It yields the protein CASSLEQYNEQFF.

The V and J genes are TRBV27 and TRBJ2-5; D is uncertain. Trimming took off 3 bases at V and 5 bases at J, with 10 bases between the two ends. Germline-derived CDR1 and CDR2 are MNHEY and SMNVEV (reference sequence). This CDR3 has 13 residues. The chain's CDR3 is CASSFRRLETQYF. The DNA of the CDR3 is TGTGCCAGCAGTTTTCGCCGACTTGAGACCCAGTACTTC.

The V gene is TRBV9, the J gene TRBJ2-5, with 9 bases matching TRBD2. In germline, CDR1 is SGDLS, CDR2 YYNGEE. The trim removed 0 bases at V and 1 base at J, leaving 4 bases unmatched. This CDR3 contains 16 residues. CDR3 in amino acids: CASSVGVSGGQETQYF. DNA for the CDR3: TGTGCCAGCAGCGTAGGTGTTAGCGGGGGCCAAGAGACCCAGTACTTC. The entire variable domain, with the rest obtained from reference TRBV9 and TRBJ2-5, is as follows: DSGVTQTPKHLITATGQRVTLRCSPRSGDLSVYWYQQSLDQGLQFLIQYYNGEERAKGNILERFSAQQFPDLHSELNLSSLELGDSALYFCASSVGVSGGQETQYFGPGTRLLVL.

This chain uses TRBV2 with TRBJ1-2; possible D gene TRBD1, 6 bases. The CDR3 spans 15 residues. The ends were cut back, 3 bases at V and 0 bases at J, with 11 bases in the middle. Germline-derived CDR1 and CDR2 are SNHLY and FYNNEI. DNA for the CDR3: TGTGCCAGCAGTGAGAGGACAGCCTCTAACTATGGCTACACCTTC. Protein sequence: CASSERTASNYGYTF.

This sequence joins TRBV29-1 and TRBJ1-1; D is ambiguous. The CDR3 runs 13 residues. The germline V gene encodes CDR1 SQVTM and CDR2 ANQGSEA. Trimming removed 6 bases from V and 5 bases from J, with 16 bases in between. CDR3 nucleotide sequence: TGCAGCGTGGTGGCCCCAACGGGGACTGAAGCTTTCTTT. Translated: CSVVAPTGTEAFF.

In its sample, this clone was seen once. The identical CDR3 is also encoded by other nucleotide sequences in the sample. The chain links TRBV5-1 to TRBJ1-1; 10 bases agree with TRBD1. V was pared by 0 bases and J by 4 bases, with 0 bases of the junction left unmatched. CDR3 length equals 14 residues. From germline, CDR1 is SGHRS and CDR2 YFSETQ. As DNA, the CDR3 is TGCGCCAGCAGCTTGGGGACAGGGGGCACTGAAGCTTTCTTT. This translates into CASSLGTGGTEAFF. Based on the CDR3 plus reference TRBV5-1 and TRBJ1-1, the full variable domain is KAGVTQTPRYLIKTRGQQVTLSCSPISGHRSVSWYQQTPGQGLQFLFEYFSETQRNKGNFPGRFSGRQFSNSRSEMNVSTLELGDSALYLCASSLGTGGTEAFFGQGTRLTVV.

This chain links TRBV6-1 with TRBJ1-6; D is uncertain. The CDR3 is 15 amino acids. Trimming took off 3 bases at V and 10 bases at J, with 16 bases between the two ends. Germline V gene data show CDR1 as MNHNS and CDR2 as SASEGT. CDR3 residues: CASSDGPNSGSPLHF. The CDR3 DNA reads TGTGCCAGCAGTGACGGGCCCAACTCGGGGTCACCCCTCCACTTT.

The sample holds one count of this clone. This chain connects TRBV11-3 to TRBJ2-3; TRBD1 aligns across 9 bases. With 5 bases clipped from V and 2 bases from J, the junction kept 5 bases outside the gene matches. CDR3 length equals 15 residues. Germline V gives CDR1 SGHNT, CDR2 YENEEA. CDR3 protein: CASSLWTGDTDTQYF. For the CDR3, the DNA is TGTGCCAGCAGCCTCTGGACAGGGGACACAGATACGCAGTATTTT.

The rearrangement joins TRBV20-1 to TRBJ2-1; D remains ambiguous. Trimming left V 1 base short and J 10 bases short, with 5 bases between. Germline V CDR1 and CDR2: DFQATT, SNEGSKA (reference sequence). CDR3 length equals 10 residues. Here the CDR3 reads CSARAGEQFF. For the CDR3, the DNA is TGCAGTGCTAGAGCCGGGGAGCAGTTCTTC.

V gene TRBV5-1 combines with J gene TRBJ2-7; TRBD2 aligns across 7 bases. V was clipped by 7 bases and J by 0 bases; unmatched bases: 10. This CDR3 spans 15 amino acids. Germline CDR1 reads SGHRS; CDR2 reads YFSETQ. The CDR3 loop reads CASRPGGGTSYEQYF. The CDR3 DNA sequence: TGCGCCAGCCGCCCTGGGGGGGGAACCTCCTACGAGCAGTACTTC.

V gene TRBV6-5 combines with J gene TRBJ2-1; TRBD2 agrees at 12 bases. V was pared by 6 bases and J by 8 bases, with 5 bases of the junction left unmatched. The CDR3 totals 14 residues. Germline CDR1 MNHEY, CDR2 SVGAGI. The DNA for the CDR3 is TGTGCCAGCAGCCTAGCGGGAGGGCCCGATGAGCAGTTCTTC. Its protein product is CASSLAGGPDEQFF.

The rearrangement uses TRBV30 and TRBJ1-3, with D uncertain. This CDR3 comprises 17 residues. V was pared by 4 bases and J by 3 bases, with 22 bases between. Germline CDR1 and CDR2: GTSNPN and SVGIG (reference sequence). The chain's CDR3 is CAWIRNPREKIGNTIYF. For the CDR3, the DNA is TGTGCCTGGATTCGCAACCCCCGGGAGAAAATTGGAAACACCATATATTTT.

This CDR3 is CASSVDRGSTDTQYF. Here the CDR3 DNA reads TGTGCCAGCAGCGTGGACAGAGGAAGCACAGATACGCAGTATTTT. This chain uses TRBV9 with TRBJ2-3; a possible D gene is TRBD1 (6 bases). Between the trimmed V and J ends, which lost 2 bases and 0 bases, there was a span of 10 bases. Germline V gene lookup returns CDR1 SGDLS and CDR2 YYNGEE. This CDR3 region has 15 residues.

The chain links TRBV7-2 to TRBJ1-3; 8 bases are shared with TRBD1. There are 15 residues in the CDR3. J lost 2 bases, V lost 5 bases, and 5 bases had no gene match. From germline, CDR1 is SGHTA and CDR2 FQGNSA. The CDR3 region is CASSPRQGPGNTIYF. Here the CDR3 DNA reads TGTGCCAGCAGCCCCCGACAGGGGCCTGGAAACACCATATATTTT. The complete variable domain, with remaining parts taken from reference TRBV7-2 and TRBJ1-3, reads GAGVSQSPSNKVTEKGKDVELRCDPISGHTALYWYRQSLGQGLEFLIYFQGNSAPDKSGLPSDRFSAERTGGSVSTLTIQRTQQEDSAVYLCASSPRQGPGNTIYFGEGSWLTVV.

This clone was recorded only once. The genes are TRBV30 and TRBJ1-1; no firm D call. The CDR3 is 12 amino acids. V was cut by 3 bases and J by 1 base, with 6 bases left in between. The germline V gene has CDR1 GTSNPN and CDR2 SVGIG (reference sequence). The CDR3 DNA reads TGTGCCTGGAGCTGGAGGAACACTGAAGCTTTCTTT. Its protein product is CAWSWRNTEAFF.

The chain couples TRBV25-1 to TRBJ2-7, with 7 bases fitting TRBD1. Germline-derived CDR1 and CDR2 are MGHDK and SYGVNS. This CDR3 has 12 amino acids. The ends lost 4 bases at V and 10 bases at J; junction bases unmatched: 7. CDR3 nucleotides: TGTGCCAGCAGTGTACGACAGGGCGTACAGTACTTC. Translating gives CASSVRQGVQYF.

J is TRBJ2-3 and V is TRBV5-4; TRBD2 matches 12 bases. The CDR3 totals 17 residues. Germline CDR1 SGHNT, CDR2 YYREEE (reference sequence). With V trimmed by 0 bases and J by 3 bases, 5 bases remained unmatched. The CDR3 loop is CASSLATSGSKTDTQYF. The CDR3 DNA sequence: TGTGCCAGCAGCTTGGCGACTAGCGGGAGTAAAACAGATACGCAGTATTTT.

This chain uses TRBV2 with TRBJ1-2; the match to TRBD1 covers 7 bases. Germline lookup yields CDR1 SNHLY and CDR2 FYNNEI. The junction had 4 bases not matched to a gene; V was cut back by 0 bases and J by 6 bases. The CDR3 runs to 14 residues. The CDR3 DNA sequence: TGTGCCAGCAGTGAAGCCCCGACAGGGAATGGCTACACCTTC. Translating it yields CASSEAPTGNGYTF.

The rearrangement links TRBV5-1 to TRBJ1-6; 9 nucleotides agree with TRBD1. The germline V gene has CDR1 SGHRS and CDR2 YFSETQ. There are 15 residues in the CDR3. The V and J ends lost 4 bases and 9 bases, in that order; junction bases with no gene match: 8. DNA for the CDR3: TGCGCCAGCAGCCCTTTACAGGGGGCGCGTTCACCCCTCCACTTT. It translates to CASSPLQGARSPLHF.

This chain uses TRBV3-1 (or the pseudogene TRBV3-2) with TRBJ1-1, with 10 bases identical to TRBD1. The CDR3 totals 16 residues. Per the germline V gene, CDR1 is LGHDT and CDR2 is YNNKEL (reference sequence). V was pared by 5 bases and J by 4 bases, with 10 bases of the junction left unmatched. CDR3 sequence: CASSRGTGAGTTEAFF. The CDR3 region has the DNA TGTGCCAGCAGCAGAGGGACAGGGGCTGGAACCACTGAAGCTTTCTTT.

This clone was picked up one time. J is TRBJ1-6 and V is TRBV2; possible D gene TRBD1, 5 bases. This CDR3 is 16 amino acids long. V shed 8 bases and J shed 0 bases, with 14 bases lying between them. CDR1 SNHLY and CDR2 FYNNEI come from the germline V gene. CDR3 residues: CASLRDWGSYNSPLHF. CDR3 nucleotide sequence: TGTGCCAGCCTCAGGGATTGGGGCTCCTATAATTCACCCCTCCACTTT.

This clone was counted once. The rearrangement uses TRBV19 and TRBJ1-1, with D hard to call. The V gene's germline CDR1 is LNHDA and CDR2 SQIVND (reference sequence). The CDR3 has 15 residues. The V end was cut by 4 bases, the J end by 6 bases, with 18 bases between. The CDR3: CASSTPPGMDAEAFF. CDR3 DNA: TGTGCCAGTAGTACCCCCCCGGGGATGGACGCTGAAGCTTTCTTT.

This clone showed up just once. CDR3 sequence reads: CASSAGTTGYTF. CDR3 nucleotides: TGTGCCAGCAGCGCGGGGACGACGGGCTACACCTTC. This rearrangement joins TRBV12-3 or TRBV12-4 to TRBJ1-2; TRBD1 is a possible D gene (5 bases). The germline V and J ends were trimmed by 6 bases and 8 bases, with 13 bases remaining between them. This CDR3 has 12 residues.

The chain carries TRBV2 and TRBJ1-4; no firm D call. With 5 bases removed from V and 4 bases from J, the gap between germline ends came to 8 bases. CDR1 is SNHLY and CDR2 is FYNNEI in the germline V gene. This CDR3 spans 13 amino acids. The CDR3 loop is CASSLEINEKLFF. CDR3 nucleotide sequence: TGTGCCAGCAGTCTAGAAATTAATGAAAAACTGTTTTTT.

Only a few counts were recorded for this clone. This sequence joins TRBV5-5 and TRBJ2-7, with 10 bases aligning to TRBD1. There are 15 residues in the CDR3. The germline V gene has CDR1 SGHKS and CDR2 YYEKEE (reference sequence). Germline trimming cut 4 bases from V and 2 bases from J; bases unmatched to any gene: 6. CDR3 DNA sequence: TGTGCCAGCAGCCTGGGAGGGACAGGGGCCTACGAGCAGTACTTC. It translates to CASSLGGTGAYEQYF.